Below, 10 T cell receptor beta chains from the same sample are listed, as sequenced in a study of blood T cell repertoires in COVID-19. The table came from immunoSEQ multiplex PCR; TCRdb's copy has only in-frame clones and leaves some out. The sample includes some 150,000 clones, roughly 85% of them seen just once. The specimen sequenced was peripheral blood. The receptors shown here come from a human donor with acute or convalescent COVID-19. The donor label of this sample is uncertain.

This chain connects TRBV19 to TRBJ2-7; 9 bases map to TRBD1. The CDR3 totals 15 residues. In germline, CDR1 is LNHDA, CDR2 SQIVND (reference sequence). V lost 9 bases and J lost 4; bases outside the gene matches: 13. CDR3 amino acids: CASSLPGTGPYEQYF. Written as DNA, the CDR3 is TGTGCCAGCTCCCTACCGGGGACAGGGCCTTACGAGCAGTACTTC.

V gene TRBV6-2 or TRBV6-3 combines with J gene TRBJ1-5, with TRBD1 matching over 10 bases. Germline V gene lookup returns CDR1 MNHEY and CDR2 SVGEGT. Trimming took 5 bases from V and 0 from J; bases not matched to a gene: 4. The CDR3 runs to 16 residues. CDR3 amino acids: CASSAGQGDSNQPQHF. DNA for the CDR3: TGTGCCAGCAGTGCAGGACAGGGGGATAGCAATCAGCCCCAGCATTTT.

The rearrangement joins TRBV6-5 to TRBJ1-1, with TRBD1 as a possible D gene (5 bases). CDR1 and CDR2 from the germline V gene are MNHEY and SVGAGI. The CDR3 sequence is 13 residues long. Trimming cost V 0 bases and J 3 bases, with 5 bases left between them. The CDR3 loop is CASSYSTDTEAFF. CDR3 DNA: TGTGCCAGCAGTTACTCGACAGACACTGAAGCTTTCTTT.

V usage is TRBV27 and J usage is TRBJ1-2; D possibly corresponds to TRBD1 (6 bases). This CDR3 spans 15 amino acids. The V end was cut by 6 bases, the J end by 4 bases, with 18 bases between. CDR1 and CDR2 from the germline V gene are MNHEY and SMNVEV (reference sequence). The CDR3 DNA follows: TGTGCCAGCAGCGCTCTGTTGGGGGCCGGCTATGGCTACACCTTC. Its protein is CASSALLGAGYGYTF.

V is TRBV10-3 and J is TRBJ1-1; D is possibly TRBD1 (5 bases). V was pared by 1 base and J by 5 bases, with 20 bases between. Looked up from germline, CDR1 is ENHRY and CDR2 is SYGVKD. The CDR3 is made up of 17 amino acids. The DNA for the CDR3 is TGTGCCATCAGTGAGTTTTTTACGGGGGACCGGGGAACTGAAGCTTTCTTT. Residues: CAISEFFTGDRGTEAFF.

This chain uses TRBV27 with TRBJ2-1; 14 bases match TRBD2. The trim removed 5 bases at V and 2 bases at J, leaving 8 bases unmatched. CDR1 and CDR2 (germline): MNHEY, SMNVEV (reference sequence). The CDR3 runs 18 residues. The CDR3 DNA reads TGTGCCAGCAGTGACGGGACTAGCGGGAGTGCCACCTACAATGAGCAGTTCTTC. It encodes CASSDGTSGSATYNEQFF.

The rearrangement links TRBV6-1 to TRBJ2-5; 10 bases match TRBD1. With 1 base clipped from V and 1 base from J, the junction kept 3 bases outside the gene matches. This CDR3 is 16 amino acids long. Germline V lookup: CDR1 MNHNS, CDR2 SASEGT. The CDR3 DNA reads TGTGCCAGCAGTGAAGTGGGACAGGGGCCCCAAGAGACCCAGTACTTC. This sequence encodes CASSEVGQGPQETQYF.

A single count supports this clone. The chain links TRBV3-1 (or the pseudogene TRBV3-2) to TRBJ1-5, with D unresolved. Trimming took off 2 bases at V and 3 bases at J, with 11 bases between the two ends. Germline assignment: CDR1 LGHDT and CDR2 YNNKEL (reference sequence). CDR3 length: 15 amino acids. The CDR3 region has the DNA TGTGCCAGCAGCCAACGCGGCAGTGACAATCAGCCCCAGCATTTT. It specifies CASSQRGSDNQPQHF.

This chain joins TRBV7-2 and TRBJ1-1; 7 bases agree with TRBD1. The CDR3 consists of 14 residues. Trimming removed 4 bases from V and 0 bases from J; junction bases left unmatched: 2. The germline gives CDR1 SGHTA, CDR2 FQGNSA. The CDR3 loop reads CASSWGQLNTEAFF. Here the CDR3 DNA reads TGTGCCAGCAGCTGGGGACAGCTGAACACTGAAGCTTTCTTT.

The V call is TRBV7-9, the J call TRBJ2-2, with TRBD1 matching 9 bases. Germline CDR1 SEHNR, CDR2 FQNEAQ (reference sequence). V dropped 10 bases and J dropped 6; count of bases not matched to a gene: 6. This CDR3 is 13 amino acids long. The CDR3 loop reads CAIHTGGPGELFF. The CDR3 DNA sequence: TGTGCCATCCATACAGGGGGCCCCGGGGAGCTGTTTTTT.